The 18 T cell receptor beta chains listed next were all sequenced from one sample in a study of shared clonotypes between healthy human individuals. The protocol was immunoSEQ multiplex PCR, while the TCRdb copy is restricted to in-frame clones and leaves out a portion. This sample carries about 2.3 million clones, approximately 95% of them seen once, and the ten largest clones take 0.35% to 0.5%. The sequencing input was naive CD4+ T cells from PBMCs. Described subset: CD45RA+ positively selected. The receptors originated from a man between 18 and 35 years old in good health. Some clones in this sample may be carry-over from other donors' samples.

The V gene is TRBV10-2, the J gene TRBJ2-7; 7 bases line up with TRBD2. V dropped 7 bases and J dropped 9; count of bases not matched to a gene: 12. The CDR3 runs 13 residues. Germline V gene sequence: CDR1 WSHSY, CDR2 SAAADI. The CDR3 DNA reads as TGCGCCAGCACTAGCGGAATCCTACGATGGCAGTACTTC. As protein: CASTSGILRWQYF.

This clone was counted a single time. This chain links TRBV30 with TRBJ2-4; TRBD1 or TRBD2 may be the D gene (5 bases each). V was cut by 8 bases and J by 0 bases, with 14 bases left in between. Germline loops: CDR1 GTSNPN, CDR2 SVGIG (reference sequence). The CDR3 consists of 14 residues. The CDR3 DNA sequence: TGTGCCGGACGGGACCCACGAGCCAAAAACATTCAGTACTTC. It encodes CAGRDPRAKNIQYF.

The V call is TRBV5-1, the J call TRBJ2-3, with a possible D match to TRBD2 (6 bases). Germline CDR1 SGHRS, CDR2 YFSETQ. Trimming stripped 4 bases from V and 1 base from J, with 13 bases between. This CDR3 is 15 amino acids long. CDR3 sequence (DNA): TGCGCCAGCAGCCTCCGGGCTAGCGGCACAGATACGCAGTATTTT. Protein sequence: CASSLRASGTDTQYF.

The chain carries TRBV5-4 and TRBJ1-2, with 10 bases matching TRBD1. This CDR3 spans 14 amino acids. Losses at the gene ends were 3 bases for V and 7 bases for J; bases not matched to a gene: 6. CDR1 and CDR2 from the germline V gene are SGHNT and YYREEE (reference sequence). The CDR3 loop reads CASSSGTGVVGYTF. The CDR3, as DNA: TGTGCCAGCAGCTCCGGGACAGGGGTAGTTGGCTACACCTTC. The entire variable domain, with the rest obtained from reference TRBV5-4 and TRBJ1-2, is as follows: ETGVTQSPTHLIKTRGQQVTLRCSSQSGHNTVSWYQQALGQGPQFIFQYYREEENGRGNFPPRFSGLQFPNYSSELNVNALELDDSALYLCASSSGTGVVGYTFGSGTRLTVV.

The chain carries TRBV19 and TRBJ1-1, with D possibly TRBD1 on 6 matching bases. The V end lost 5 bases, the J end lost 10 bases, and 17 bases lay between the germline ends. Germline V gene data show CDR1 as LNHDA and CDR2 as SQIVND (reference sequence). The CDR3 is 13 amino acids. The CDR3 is CASSLKQGPAAFF. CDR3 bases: TGTGCCAGTAGTTTAAAACAGGGCCCCGCAGCTTTCTTT.

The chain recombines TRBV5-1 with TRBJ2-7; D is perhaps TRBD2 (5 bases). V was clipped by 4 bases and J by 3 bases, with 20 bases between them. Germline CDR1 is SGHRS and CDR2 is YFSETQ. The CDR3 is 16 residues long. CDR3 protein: CASSNGRTFTNYEQYF. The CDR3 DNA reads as TGCGCCAGCAGCAACGGCCGGACTTTTACAAACTACGAGCAGTACTTC.

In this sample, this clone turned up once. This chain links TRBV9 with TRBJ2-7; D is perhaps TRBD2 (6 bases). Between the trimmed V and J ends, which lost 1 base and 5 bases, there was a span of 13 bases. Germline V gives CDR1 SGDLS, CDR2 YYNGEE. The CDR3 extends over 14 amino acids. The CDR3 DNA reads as TGTGCCAGCAGCGTAACCGGGAGCGGGCACGAGCAGTACTTC. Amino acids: CASSVTGSGHEQYF. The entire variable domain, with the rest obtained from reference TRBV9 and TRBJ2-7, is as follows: DSGVTQTPKHLITATGQRVTLRCSPRSGDLSVYWYQQSLDQGLQFLIQYYNGEERAKGNILERFSAQQFPDLHSELNLSSLELGDSALYFCASSVTGSGHEQYFGPGTRLTVT.

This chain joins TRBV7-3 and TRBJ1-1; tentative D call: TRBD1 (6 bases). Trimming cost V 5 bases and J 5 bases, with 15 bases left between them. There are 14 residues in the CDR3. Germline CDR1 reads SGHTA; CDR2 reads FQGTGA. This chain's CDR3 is CASSITGSQTEAFF. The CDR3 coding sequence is TGTGCCAGCAGCATCACAGGGTCCCAGACTGAAGCTTTCTTT.

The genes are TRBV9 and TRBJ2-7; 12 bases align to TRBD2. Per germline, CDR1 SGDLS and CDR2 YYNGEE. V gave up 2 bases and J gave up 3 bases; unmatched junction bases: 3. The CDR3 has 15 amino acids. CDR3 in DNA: TGTGCCAGCAGCGTGACTAGCGGGAGTTTCTACGAGCAGTACTTC. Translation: CASSVTSGSFYEQYF.

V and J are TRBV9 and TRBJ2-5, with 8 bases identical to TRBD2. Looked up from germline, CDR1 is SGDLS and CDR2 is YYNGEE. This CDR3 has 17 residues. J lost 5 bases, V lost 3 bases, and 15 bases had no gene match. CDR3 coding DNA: TGTGCCAGCAGCGCTGGTCCGAAAAGCGGGGGCCGGGAGACCCAGTACTTC. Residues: CASSAGPKSGGRETQYF.

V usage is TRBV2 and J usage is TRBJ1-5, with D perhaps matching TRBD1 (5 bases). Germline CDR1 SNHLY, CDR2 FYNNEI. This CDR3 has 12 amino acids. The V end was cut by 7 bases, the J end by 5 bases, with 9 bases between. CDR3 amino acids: CASKRGDQPQHF. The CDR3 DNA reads TGTGCCAGCAAGCGGGGGGATCAGCCCCAGCATTTT.

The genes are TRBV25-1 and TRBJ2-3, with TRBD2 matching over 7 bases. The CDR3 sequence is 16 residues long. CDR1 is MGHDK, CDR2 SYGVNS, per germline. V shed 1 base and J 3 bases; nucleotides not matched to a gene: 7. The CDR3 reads CASSESWREQTDTQYF. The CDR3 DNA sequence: TGTGCCAGCAGTGAATCTTGGCGGGAGCAGACAGATACGCAGTATTTT. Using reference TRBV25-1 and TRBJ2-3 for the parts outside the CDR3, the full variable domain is EADIYQTPRYLVIGTGKKITLECSQTMGHDKMYWYQQDPGMELHLIHYSYGVNSTEKGDLSSESTVSRIRTEHFPLTLESARPSHTSQYLCASSESWREQTDTQYFGPGTRLTVL.

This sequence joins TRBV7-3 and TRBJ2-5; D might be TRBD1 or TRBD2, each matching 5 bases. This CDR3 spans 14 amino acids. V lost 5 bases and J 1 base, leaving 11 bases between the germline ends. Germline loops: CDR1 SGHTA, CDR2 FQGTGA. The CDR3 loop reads CASSRAGSQETQYF. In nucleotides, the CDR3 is TGTGCCAGCAGCCGAGCAGGGAGCCAAGAGACCCAGTACTTC.

CDR3 residues: CASSLGVPYEQYF. The CDR3 DNA sequence: TGTGCCAGCAGTTTGGGAGTCCCCTACGAGCAGTACTTC. V is TRBV6-1 and J is TRBJ2-7, with D possibly matching TRBD2 (5 bases). The germline V and J ends were trimmed by 5 bases and 2 bases, with 10 bases remaining between them. This CDR3 comprises 13 residues. Looked up from germline, CDR1 is MNHNS and CDR2 is SASEGT.

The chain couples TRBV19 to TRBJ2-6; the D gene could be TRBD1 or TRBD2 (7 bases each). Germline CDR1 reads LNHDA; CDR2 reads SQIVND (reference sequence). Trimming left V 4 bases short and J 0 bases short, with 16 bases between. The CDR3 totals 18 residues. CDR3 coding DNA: TGTGCCAGTAGTACCCCCAGGGGGGGCCCCTCTGGGGCCAACGTCCTGACTTTC. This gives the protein CASSTPRGGPSGANVLTF.

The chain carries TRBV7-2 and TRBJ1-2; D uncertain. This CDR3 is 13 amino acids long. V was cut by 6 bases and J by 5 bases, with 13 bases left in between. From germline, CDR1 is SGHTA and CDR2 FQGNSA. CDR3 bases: TGTGCCAGCAGTCGACGTGTGGTGTATGGCTACACCTTC. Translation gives CASSRRVVYGYTF.

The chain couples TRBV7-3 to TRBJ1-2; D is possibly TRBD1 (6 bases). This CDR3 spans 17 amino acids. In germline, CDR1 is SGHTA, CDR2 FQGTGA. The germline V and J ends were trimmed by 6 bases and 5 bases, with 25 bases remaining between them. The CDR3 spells CASRNLEDRPEAYGYTF. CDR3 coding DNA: TGTGCCAGCAGAAACCTAGAAGACAGGCCCGAAGCGTATGGCTACACCTTC.

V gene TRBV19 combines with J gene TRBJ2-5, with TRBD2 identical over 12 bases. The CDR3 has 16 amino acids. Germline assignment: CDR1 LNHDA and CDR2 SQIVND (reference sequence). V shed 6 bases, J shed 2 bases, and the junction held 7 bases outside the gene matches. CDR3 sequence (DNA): TGTGCCAGTAGCACATCCCTAGCGGGAGGGCAAGAGACCCAGTACTTC. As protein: CASSTSLAGGQETQYF.